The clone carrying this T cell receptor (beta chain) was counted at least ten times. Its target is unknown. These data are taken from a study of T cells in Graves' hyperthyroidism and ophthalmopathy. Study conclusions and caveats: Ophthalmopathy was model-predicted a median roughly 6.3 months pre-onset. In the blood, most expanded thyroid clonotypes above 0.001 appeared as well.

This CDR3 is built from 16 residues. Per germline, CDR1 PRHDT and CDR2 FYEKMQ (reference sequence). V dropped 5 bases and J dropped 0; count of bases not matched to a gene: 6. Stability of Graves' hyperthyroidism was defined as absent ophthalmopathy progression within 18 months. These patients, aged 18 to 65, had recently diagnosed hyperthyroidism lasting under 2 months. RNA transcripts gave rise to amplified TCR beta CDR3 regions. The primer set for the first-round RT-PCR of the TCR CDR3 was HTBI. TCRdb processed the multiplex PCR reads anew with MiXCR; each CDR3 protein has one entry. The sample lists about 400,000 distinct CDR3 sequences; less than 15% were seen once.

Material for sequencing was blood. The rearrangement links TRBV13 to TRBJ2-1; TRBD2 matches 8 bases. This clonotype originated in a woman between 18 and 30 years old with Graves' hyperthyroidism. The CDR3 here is CASSRLAPSSYNEQFF. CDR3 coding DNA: TGTGCCAGCAGCCGACTAGCGCCCAGCTCCTACAATGAGCAGTTCTTC.